This passage covers 10 T cell receptor beta chains from one sample sequenced in a study of cytomegalovirus exposure and HLA in healthy donors. This PCR relied on a set of 60 Vbeta primers and 13 Jbeta primers. Profiled with immunoSEQ multiplex PCR; TCRdb holds only in-frame clones, not every one. The table has over 150,000 clones, about four fifths seen once. The sequenced sample consisted of PBMCs. Receptors originate from a man aged 18 to 30 in good health and CMV-seronegative.

This rearrangement joins TRBV16 to TRBJ1-2; D call uncertain. The CDR3 sequence is 13 residues long. Trimming shortened V by 0 bases and J by 8 bases, and 10 bases separated the two germline ends. Germline V gene sequence: CDR1 KGHSY, CDR2 FQNENV. In nucleotides, the CDR3 is TGTGCCAGCAGCCAATCGGGCCGAGGGGGCTACACCTTC. Protein: CASSQSGRGGYTF.

The rearrangement uses TRBV30 and TRBJ1-1, with D maybe TRBD1 (5 bases). The CDR3 totals 13 residues. The V end lost 1 base, the J end lost 0 bases, and 6 bases lay between the germline ends. Per germline, CDR1 GTSNPN and CDR2 SVGIG (reference sequence). CDR3 protein: CAWSAQVNTEAFF. Here the CDR3 DNA reads TGTGCCTGGAGTGCACAGGTGAACACTGAAGCTTTCTTT.

This clone was detected only a few times. The chain employs TRBV7-9 and TRBJ2-1; D possibly corresponds to TRBD1 (6 bases). Germline V gene data show CDR1 as SEHNR and CDR2 as FQNEAQ (reference sequence). CDR3 length: 16 amino acids. The germline V and J ends were trimmed by 5 bases and 3 bases, with 17 bases remaining between them. The CDR3 bases are TGTGCCAGCAGCGAACTCTCGGGACAAATCTACAATGAGCAGTTCTTC. Its translation: CASSELSGQIYNEQFF.

This clone was detected a few times. The CDR3 here is CASTPDSGTEAFF. The CDR3 coding sequence is TGTGCCAGCACCCCAGATTCGGGGACTGAAGCTTTCTTT. The chain employs TRBV6-4 and TRBJ1-1; D not resolved. V lost 7 bases and J lost 5, with 14 bases in between. Germline V gene sequence: CDR1 MRHNA, CDR2 SNTAGT. The CDR3 extends over 13 amino acids.

CDR3 in DNA: TGTGCCAGCAGCCCTCTCCCGGGGAACACCGGGGAGCTGTTTTTT. It codes for CASSPLPGNTGELFF. This chain uses TRBV7-3 with TRBJ2-2, with D uncertain. The germline V gene has CDR1 SGHTA and CDR2 FQGTGA. The V gene lost 5 bases and the J gene lost 1 base, with 11 bases spanning the gap. This CDR3 has 15 residues.

With respect to this clone: This is likely a read error, given that the CDR3 carries no conserved phenylalanine or tryptophan at its end. The DNA is left out, because the CDR3 cannot be placed on it with certainty; the CDR3 is given as TCRdb lists it. J is TRBJ2-4 and V is TRBV5-4; TRBD2 was called by the table and not checked on the DNA. The CDR3 has 10 residues if both end residues are counted. Germline lookup yields CDR1 SGHNT and CDR2 YYREEE (reference sequence). The CDR3 region is CASSLAGCDV.

V gene TRBV7-8 combines with J gene TRBJ2-7; D might be TRBD1 (5 bases). Trimming removed 6 bases from V and 0 bases from J, with 9 bases in between. There are 13 residues in the CDR3. Per germline, CDR1 SGHVS and CDR2 FQNEAQ. The CDR3 region has the DNA TGTGCCAGCAGGGGGCCTTACTCCTACGAGCAGTACGTC. Translation: CASRGPYSYEQYV.

The chain employs TRBV4-3 and TRBJ1-5; the D gene is possibly TRBD1 (5 bases). Germline CDR1 reads LGHNA; CDR2 reads YSLEER. The CDR3 totals 15 residues. Between the trimmed V and J ends, which lost 5 bases and 6 bases, there was a span of 17 bases. CDR3 amino acids: CASSEWPQGGQPQHF. As DNA, the CDR3 is TGCGCCAGCAGCGAATGGCCGCAGGGAGGTCAGCCCCAGCATTTT.

The chain has TRBV27 and TRBJ1-2; 7 nucleotides align to TRBD1. CDR1 is MNHEY, CDR2 SMNVEV, per germline (reference sequence). Unmatched junction bases numbered 10, after V lost 5 bases and J lost 4 bases. The CDR3 length is 15 residues. CDR3 DNA sequence: TGTGCCAGCAGTGCCCGACAGGGAGGCGGCTATGGCTACACCTTC. This translates into CASSARQGGGYGYTF.

The J gene is TRBJ1-2, the V gene TRBV28, with unresolved D. This CDR3 has 11 amino acids. The V end lost 6 bases, the J end lost 14 bases, and 16 bases lay between the germline ends. Germline loops: CDR1 MDHEN, CDR2 SYDVKM. Written as DNA, the CDR3 is TGTGCCAGCAGCTCCTCGGCGGGCGGGACCTTC. It yields the protein CASSSSAGGTF.